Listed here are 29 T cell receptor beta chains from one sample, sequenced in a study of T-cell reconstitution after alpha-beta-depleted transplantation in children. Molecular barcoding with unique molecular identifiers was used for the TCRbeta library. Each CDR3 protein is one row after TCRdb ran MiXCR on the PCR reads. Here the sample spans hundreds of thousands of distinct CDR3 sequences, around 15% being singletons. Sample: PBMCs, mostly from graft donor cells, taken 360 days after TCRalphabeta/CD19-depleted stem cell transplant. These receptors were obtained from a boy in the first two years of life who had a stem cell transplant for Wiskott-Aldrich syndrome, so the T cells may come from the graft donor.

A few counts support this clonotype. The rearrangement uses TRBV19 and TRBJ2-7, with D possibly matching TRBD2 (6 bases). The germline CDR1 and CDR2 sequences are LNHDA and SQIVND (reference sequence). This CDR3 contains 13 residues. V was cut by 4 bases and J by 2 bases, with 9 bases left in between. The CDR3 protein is CASSRGLAYEQYF. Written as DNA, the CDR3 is TGTGCCAGTAGTAGGGGACTTGCCTACGAGCAGTACTTC.

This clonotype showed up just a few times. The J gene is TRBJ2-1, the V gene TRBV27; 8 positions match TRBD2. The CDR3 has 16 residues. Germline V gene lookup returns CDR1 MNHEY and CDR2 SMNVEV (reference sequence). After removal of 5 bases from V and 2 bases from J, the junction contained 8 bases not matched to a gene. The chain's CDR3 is CASSATTSVTYNEQFF. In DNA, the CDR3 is TGTGCCAGCAGTGCTACGACTAGCGTGACCTACAATGAGCAGTTCTTC.

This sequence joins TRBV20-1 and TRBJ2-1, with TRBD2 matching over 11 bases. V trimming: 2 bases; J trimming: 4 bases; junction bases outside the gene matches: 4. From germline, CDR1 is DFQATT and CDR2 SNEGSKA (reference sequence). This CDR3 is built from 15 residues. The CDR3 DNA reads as TGCAGTGCTAGAAAACTAGCGGGGGCTTACAATGAGCAGTTCTTC. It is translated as CSARKLAGAYNEQFF.

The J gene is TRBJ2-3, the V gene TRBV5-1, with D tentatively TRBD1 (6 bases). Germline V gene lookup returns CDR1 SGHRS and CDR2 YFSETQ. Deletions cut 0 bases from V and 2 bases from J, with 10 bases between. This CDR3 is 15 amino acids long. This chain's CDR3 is CASSLGGTITDTQYF. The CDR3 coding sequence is TGCGCCAGCAGCTTGGGAGGGACAATCACAGATACGCAGTATTTT.

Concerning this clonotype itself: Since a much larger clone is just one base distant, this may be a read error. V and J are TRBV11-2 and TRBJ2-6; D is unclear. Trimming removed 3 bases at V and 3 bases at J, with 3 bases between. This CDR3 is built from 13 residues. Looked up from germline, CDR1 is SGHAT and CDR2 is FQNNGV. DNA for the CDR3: TGTGCCAGCAGCTTTGGTGGGGCCAACGTCCTGACTTTC. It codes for CASSFGGANVLTF.

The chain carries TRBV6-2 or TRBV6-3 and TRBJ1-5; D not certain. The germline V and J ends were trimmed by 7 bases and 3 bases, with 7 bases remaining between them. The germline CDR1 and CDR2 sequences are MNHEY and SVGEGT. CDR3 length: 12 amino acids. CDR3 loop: CASKRVNQPQHF. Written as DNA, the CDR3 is TGTGCCAGCAAGCGTGTCAATCAGCCCCAGCATTTT.

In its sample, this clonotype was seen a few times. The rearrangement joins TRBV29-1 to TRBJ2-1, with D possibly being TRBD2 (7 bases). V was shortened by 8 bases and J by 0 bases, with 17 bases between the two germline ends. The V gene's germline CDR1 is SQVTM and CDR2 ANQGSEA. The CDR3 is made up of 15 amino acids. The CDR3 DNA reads TGCAGCTCACGCACGGGGGGCCGCTCCTACAATGAGCAGTTCTTC. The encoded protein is CSSRTGGRSYNEQFF.

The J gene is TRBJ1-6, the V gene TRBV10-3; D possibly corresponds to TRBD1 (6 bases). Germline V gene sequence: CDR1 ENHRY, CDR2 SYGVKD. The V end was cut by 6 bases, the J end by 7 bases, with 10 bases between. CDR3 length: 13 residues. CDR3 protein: CAISVQGNSPLHF. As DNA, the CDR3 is TGTGCCATCAGCGTACAGGGAAATTCACCCCTCCACTTT.

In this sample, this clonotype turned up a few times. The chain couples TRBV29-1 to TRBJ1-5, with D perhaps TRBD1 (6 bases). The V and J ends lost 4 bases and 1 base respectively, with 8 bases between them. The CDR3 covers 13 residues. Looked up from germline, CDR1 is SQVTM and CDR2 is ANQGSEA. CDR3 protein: CSVAQGSNQPQHF. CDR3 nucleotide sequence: TGCAGCGTTGCCCAGGGGAGCAATCAGCCCCAGCATTTT. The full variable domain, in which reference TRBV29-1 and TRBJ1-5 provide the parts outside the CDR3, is SAVISQKPSRDICQRGTSLTIQCQVDSQVTMMFWYRQQPGQSLTLIATANQGSEATYESGFVIDKFPISRPNLTFSTLTVSNMSPEDSSIYLCSVAQGSNQPQHFGDGTRLSIL.

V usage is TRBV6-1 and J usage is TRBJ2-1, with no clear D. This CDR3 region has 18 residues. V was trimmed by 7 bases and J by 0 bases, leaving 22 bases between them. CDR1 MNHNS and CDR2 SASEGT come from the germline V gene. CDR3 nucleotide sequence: TGTGCCAGCACACCCGAGAAGGGTCCTCACCTCTCCTACAATGAGCAGTTCTTC. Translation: CASTPEKGPHLSYNEQFF.

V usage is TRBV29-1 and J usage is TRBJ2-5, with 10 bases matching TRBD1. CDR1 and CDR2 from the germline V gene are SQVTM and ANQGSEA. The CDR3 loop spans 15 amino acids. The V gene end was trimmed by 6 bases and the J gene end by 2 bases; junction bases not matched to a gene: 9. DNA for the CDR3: TGCAGCGTGAGGGGGGGACAGGGGTATCAAGAGACCCAGTACTTC. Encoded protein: CSVRGGQGYQETQYF.

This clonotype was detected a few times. The CDR3 sequence is CASSLGTDFYEQYF. DNA for the CDR3: TGTGCCAGCAGCTTAGGGACGGATTTCTACGAGCAGTACTTC. This chain uses TRBV7-2 with TRBJ2-7; D is unresolved. The CDR3 sequence is 14 residues long. The germline V and J ends were trimmed by 1 base and 3 bases, with 10 bases remaining between them. The V gene's germline CDR1 is SGHTA and CDR2 FQGNSA.

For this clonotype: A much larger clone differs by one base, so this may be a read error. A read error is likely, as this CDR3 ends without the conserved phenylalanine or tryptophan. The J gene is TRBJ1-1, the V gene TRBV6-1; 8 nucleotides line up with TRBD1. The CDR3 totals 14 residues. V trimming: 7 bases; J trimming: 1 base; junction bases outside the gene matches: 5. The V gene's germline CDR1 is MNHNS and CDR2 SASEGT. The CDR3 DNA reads TGTGCCAGCAAAAAAACAGGGGGGAACACTGAAGCTTTCTTA. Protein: CASKKTGGNTEAFL.

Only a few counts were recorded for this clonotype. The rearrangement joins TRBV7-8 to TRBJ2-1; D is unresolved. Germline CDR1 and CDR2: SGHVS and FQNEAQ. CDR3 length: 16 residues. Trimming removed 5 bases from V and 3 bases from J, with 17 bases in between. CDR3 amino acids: CASSRTMHSRYNEQFF. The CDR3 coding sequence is TGTGCCAGCAGCCGAACAATGCACTCACGCTACAATGAGCAGTTCTTC.

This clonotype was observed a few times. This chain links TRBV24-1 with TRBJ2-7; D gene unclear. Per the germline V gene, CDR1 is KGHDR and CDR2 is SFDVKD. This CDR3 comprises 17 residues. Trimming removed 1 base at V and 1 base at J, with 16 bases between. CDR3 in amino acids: CATSDFWTMGLSYEQYF. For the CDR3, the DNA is TGTGCCACCAGTGATTTTTGGACGATGGGTCTTTCCTACGAGCAGTACTTC.

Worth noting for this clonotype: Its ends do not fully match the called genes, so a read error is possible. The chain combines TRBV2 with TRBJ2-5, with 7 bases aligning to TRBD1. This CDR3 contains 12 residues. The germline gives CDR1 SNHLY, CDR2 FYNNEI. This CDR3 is CASSTGTAVGYF. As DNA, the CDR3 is TGTGCCAGCAGTACAGGGACAGCGGTTGGGTATTTC.

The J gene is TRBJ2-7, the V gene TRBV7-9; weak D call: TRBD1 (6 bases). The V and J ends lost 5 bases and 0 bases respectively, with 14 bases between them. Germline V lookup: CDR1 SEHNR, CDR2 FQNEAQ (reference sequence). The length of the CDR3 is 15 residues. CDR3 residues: CASSPGHRSSYEQYF. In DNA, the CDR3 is TGTGCCAGCAGCCCGGGACACAGGAGCTCCTACGAGCAGTACTTC.

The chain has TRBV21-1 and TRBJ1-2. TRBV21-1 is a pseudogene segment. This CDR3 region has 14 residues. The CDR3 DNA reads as TGTGCCAGCAGCAAACGTCTGGGTGACTATGGCTACACCTTC. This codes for CASSKRLGDYGYTF.

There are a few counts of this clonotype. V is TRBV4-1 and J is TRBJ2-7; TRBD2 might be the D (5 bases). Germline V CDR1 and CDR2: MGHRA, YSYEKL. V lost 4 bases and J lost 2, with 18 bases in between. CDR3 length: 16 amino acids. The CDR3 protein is CASSPVRTLFPYEQYF. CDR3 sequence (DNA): TGCGCCAGCAGCCCAGTTAGGACTCTATTCCCCTACGAGCAGTACTTC.

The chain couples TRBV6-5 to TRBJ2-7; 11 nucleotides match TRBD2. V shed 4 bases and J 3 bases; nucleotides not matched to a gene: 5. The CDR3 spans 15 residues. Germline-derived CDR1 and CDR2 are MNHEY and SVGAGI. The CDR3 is CASSCTGLAVYEQYF. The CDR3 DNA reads TGTGCCAGCAGTTGCACGGGACTAGCGGTCTACGAGCAGTACTTC.

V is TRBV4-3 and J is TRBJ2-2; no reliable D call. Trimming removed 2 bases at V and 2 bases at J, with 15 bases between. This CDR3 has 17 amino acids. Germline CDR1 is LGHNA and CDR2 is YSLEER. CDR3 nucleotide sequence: TGCGCCAGCAGCCAACACCCCGGTGCGACCAACACCGGGGAGCTGTTTTTT. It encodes CASSQHPGATNTGELFF.

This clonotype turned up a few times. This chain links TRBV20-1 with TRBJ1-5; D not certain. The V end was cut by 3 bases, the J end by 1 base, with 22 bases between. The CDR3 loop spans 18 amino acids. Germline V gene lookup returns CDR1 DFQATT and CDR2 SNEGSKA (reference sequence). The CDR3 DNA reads TGCAGTGCTAGGGAGGACGTACTTACCACTAGGAGCAATCAGCCCCAGCATTTT. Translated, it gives CSAREDVLTTRSNQPQHF.

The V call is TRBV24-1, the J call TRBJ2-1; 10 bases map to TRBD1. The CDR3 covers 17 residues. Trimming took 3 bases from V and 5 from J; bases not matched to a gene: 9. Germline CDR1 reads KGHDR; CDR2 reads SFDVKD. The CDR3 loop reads CATSDPRDRGQDNEQFF. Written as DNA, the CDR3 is TGTGCCACCAGTGATCCCCGGGACAGGGGTCAGGACAATGAGCAGTTCTTC.

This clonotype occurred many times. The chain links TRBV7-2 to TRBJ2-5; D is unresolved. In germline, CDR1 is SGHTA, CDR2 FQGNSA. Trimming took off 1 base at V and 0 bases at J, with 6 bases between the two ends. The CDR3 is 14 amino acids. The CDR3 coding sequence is TGTGCCAGCAGCTTAGTAGCCTACCAAGAGACCCAGTACTTC. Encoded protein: CASSLVAYQETQYF.

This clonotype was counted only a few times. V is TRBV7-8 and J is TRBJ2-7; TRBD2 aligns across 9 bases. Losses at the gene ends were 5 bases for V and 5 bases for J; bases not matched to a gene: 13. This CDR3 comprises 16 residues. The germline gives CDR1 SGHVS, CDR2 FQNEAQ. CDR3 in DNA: TGTGCCAGCAGCCCATATGGGTGGGGGACTAGCAACGAGCAGTACTTC. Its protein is CASSPYGWGTSNEQYF. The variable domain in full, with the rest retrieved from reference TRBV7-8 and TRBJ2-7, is GAGVSQSPRYKVAKRGQDVALRCDPISGHVSLFWYQQALGQGPEFLTYFQNEAQLDKSGLPSDRFFAERPEGSVSTLKIQRTQQEDSAVYLCASSPYGWGTSNEQYFGPGTRLTVT.

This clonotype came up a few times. The CDR3 loop reads CASSNYGYTF. CDR3 coding DNA: TGTGCCAGCTCCAACTATGGCTACACCTTC. This chain connects TRBV2 to TRBJ1-2; D is unresolved. V lost 8 bases to trimming and J lost 2 bases, with 3 bases between them. This CDR3 comprises 10 residues. Germline CDR1 and CDR2: SNHLY and FYNNEI. Variable domain in full (rest from reference TRBV2 and TRBJ1-2): EPEVTQTPSHQVTQMGQEVILRCVPISNHLYFYWYRQILGQKVEFLVSFYNNEISEKSEIFDDQFSVERPDGSNFTLKIRSTKLEDSAMYFCASSNYGYTFGSGTRLTVV.

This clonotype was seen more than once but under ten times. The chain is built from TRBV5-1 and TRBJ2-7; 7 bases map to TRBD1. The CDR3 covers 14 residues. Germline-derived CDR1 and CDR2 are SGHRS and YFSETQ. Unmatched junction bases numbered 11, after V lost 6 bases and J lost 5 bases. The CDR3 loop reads CASTPPGGSDEQYF. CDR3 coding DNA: TGCGCCAGCACCCCGCCAGGGGGATCTGACGAGCAGTACTTC. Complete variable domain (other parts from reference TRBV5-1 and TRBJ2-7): KAGVTQTPRYLIKTRGQQVTLSCSPISGHRSVSWYQQTPGQGLQFLFEYFSETQRNKGNFPGRFSGRQFSNSRSEMNVSTLELGDSALYLCASTPPGGSDEQYFGPGTRLTVT.

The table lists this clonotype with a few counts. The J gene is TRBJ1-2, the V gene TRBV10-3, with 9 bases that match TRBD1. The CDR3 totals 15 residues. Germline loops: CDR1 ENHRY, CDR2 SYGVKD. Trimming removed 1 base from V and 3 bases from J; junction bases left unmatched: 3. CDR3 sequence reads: CAISELQGAYYGYTF. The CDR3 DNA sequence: TGTGCCATCAGTGAGTTACAGGGGGCGTACTATGGCTACACCTTC.

As DNA, the CDR3 is TGTGCCACCAGCAGAGGCAGACAGGCTAATGAAAAACTGTTTTTT. This gives the protein CATSRGRQANEKLFF. V usage is TRBV15 and J usage is TRBJ1-4; D is possibly TRBD1 (6 bases). Germline V gene data show CDR1 as LNHNV and CDR2 as YYDKDF (reference sequence). V was shortened by 1 base and J by 3 bases, with 9 bases between the two germline ends. This CDR3 is 15 amino acids long.